Below, 32 T cell receptor beta chains from the same sample are listed, as sequenced in a study of T cell responses to AZD1222 COVID-19 vaccine. Measured with immunoSEQ multiplex PCR; TCRdb has only the in-frame clones, and not every one. The table has about 140,000 clones, approximately 95% seen once; the top ten hold over 0.85%. This material consisted of peripheral blood, taken on day 0 of MenACWY control vaccination. The source of these receptors is an adult in good health.

This clone has more than one count but fewer than ten. The gene calls are TRBV3-1 (or the pseudogene TRBV3-2) and TRBJ2-1; D gene unclear. Germline V CDR1 and CDR2: LGHDT, YNNKEL (reference sequence). V lost 3 bases to trimming and J lost 8 bases, with 14 bases between them. The CDR3 is made up of 14 amino acids. The CDR3 is CASSHSTPADEQFF. DNA of the CDR3: TGTGCCAGCAGCCACAGTACTCCGGCGGATGAGCAGTTCTTC.

The V gene is TRBV4-3, the J gene TRBJ1-6, with 7 bases that match TRBD1. Germline V CDR1 and CDR2: LGHNA, YSLEER. Trimming cost V 0 bases and J 8 bases; bases outside gene matches: 4. CDR3 length: 15 amino acids. DNA for the CDR3: TGCGCCAGCAGCCAAGACGGGACAGTGGATTCACCCCTCCACTTT. Its translation: CASSQDGTVDSPLHF.

This clone was detected once. This chain joins TRBV27 and TRBJ2-3, with a weak D call TRBD1 (5 bases). This CDR3 is 15 amino acids long. The germline V gene encodes CDR1 MNHEY and CDR2 SMNVEV (reference sequence). Trimming shortened V by 3 bases and J by 4 bases, and 14 bases separated the two germline ends. In nucleotides, the CDR3 is TGTGCCAGCAGTTTCCAGGGAAAGACTCCAGATACGCAGTATTTT. It codes for CASSFQGKTPDTQYF.

J is TRBJ1-3 and V is TRBV25-1; no firm D call. This CDR3 contains 11 residues. CDR1 is MGHDK, CDR2 SYGVNS, per germline. V was shortened by 5 bases and J by 3 bases, with 2 bases between the two germline ends. The CDR3 DNA follows: TGTGCCAGCAGTTTTGGAAACACCATATATTTT. The encoded protein is CASSFGNTIYF.

The chain is built from TRBV7-9 and TRBJ1-1; D gene unclear. Germline V lookup: CDR1 SEHNR, CDR2 FQNEAQ (reference sequence). With 1 base removed from V and 1 base from J, the gap between germline ends came to 7 bases. This CDR3 is 14 amino acids long. The DNA for the CDR3 is TGTGCCAGCAGCTTAGGCCCCGGGAACACTGAAGCTTTCTTT. Translation: CASSLGPGNTEAFF.

The V gene is TRBV2, the J gene TRBJ2-7, with D possibly being TRBD2 (5 bases). Trimming cost V 7 bases and J 0 bases, with 13 bases left between them. CDR1 SNHLY and CDR2 FYNNEI come from the germline V gene. CDR3 length equals 14 residues. The CDR3 nucleotides are TGTGCCAGCACCTGGACGGGGAACTCCTACGAGCAGTACTTC. It is translated as CASTWTGNSYEQYF.

The chain has TRBV18 and TRBJ1-3; D not certain. CDR3 size: 14 residues. Between the trimmed V and J ends, which lost 2 bases and 2 bases, there was a span of 7 bases. The V gene's germline CDR1 is KGHSH and CDR2 LQKENI. The CDR3 DNA is TGTGCCAGCTCACCAGGCGAAGCTGGAAACACCATATATTTT. Translating it yields CASSPGEAGNTIYF.

V gene TRBV18 combines with J gene TRBJ1-5; TRBD1 matches at 9 bases. The CDR3 spans 15 residues. The trim removed 4 bases at V and 2 bases at J, leaving 3 bases unmatched. CDR1 KGHSH and CDR2 LQKENI come from the germline V gene. DNA for the CDR3: TGTGCCAGCTCACAATGGACAGGGGGCAATCAGCCCCAGCATTTT. As protein: CASSQWTGGNQPQHF.

V gene TRBV7-9 combines with J gene TRBJ1-5; the D is unclear. Germline values: CDR1 SEHNR, CDR2 FQNEAQ (reference sequence). Trimming left V 4 bases short and J 5 bases short, with 6 bases between. This CDR3 contains 12 residues. The chain's CDR3 is CASSSPYQPQHF. CDR3 in DNA: TGTGCCAGCAGCTCCCCTTATCAGCCCCAGCATTTT.

The rearrangement joins TRBV4-3 to TRBJ1-2, with a possible D match to TRBD1 (5 bases). This CDR3 comprises 14 residues. The germline V gene has CDR1 LGHNA and CDR2 YSLEER. The V gene lost 0 bases and the J gene lost 4 bases, with 9 bases spanning the gap. The CDR3 sequence: CASSQEARGYGYTF. In nucleotides, the CDR3 is TGCGCCAGCAGCCAAGAGGCAAGGGGCTATGGCTACACCTTC.

The chain employs TRBV2 and TRBJ1-5; tentative D call: TRBD1 (6 bases). Germline V gene sequence: CDR1 SNHLY, CDR2 FYNNEI. V was shortened by 3 bases and J by 7 bases, with 10 bases between the two germline ends. The CDR3 is made up of 13 amino acids. CDR3 residues: CASSDRQAQPQHF. In nucleotides, the CDR3 is TGTGCCAGCAGTGATAGACAGGCACAGCCCCAGCATTTT.

The chain links TRBV5-1 to TRBJ2-7, with D perhaps matching TRBD1 (5 bases). The CDR3 consists of 13 residues. From germline, CDR1 is SGHRS and CDR2 YFSETQ. The V end was cut by 4 bases, the J end by 2 bases, with 10 bases between. CDR3 in amino acids: CASSHGQTYEQYF. In nucleotides, the CDR3 is TGCGCCAGCAGCCATGGACAAACCTACGAGCAGTACTTC. Full variable domain (remainder filled in from reference TRBV5-1 and TRBJ2-7): KAGVTQTPRYLIKTRGQQVTLSCSPISGHRSVSWYQQTPGQGLQFLFEYFSETQRNKGNFPGRFSGRQFSNSRSEMNVSTLELGDSALYLCASSHGQTYEQYFGPGTRLTVT.

The rearrangement links TRBV6-5 to TRBJ2-7; 10 nucleotides line up with TRBD1. The germline V gene has CDR1 MNHEY and CDR2 SVGAGI. This CDR3 contains 14 residues. J was trimmed by 5 bases and V by 6 bases; bases with no gene match: 7. CDR3 coding DNA: TGTGCCAGCAGGTTAGACAGGGGGCCCCACGAGCAGTACTTC. Protein sequence: CASRLDRGPHEQYF.

A few counts support this clone. The V gene is TRBV28, the J gene TRBJ2-7, with D maybe TRBD1 (6 bases). V shed 4 bases and J shed 3 bases, with 16 bases lying between them. This CDR3 has 15 amino acids. Germline values: CDR1 MDHEN, CDR2 SYDVKM. CDR3 sequence reads: CASSWTSQGIYEQYF. The CDR3 DNA sequence: TGTGCCAGCAGTTGGACATCGCAGGGGATCTACGAGCAGTACTTC.

The chain carries TRBV7-9 and TRBJ2-2; D is unresolved. The ends were cut back, 2 bases at V and 5 bases at J, with 15 bases in the middle. Germline V lookup: CDR1 SEHNR, CDR2 FQNEAQ (reference sequence). CDR3 size: 16 residues. The CDR3 bases are TGTGCCAGCAGCTTAATCGGGCTGGCAAAGACCGGGGAGCTGTTTTTT. It codes for CASSLIGLAKTGELFF.

The J gene is TRBJ2-7, the V gene TRBV18; 10 bases map to TRBD2. CDR3 length: 14 residues. CDR1 and CDR2 from the germline V gene are KGHSH and LQKENI. V lost 6 bases to trimming and J lost 7 bases; unmatched junction nucleotides: 9. The CDR3 DNA follows: TGTGCCAGCTCCCGGCTAGCGGGAGAACGAGAGCAGTACTTC. Its translation: CASSRLAGEREQYF.

For this clone: The same CDR3 can be traced to other DNA sequences in this sample. J is TRBJ1-1 and V is TRBV28; D uncertain. Germline-derived CDR1 and CDR2 are MDHEN and SYDVKM. V shed 1 base and J shed 2 bases, with 2 bases lying between them. This CDR3 contains 12 residues. The CDR3 DNA is TGTGCCAGCAGTTTATTAAACACTGAAGCTTTCTTT. Amino acid sequence: CASSLLNTEAFF. The full variable domain, rest sourced from reference TRBV28 and TRBJ1-1, is DVKVTQSSRYLVKRTGEKVFLECVQDMDHENMFWYRQDPGLGLRLIYFSYDVKMKEKGDIPEGYSVSREKKERFSLILESASTNQTSMYLCASSLLNTEAFFGQGTRLTVV.

This clone was seen only once. This chain links TRBV2 with TRBJ1-2; D perhaps matches TRBD1 (5 bases). There are 13 residues in the CDR3. With 6 bases removed from V and 7 bases from J, the gap between germline ends came to 15 bases. Germline V gene lookup returns CDR1 SNHLY and CDR2 FYNNEI. CDR3 DNA sequence: TGTGCCAGCAGCATAAGGATCGACAGTGGCTACACCTTC. Its translation is CASSIRIDSGYTF.

The chain couples TRBV27 to TRBJ1-1, with 7 positions matching TRBD1. Germline CDR1 MNHEY, CDR2 SMNVEV (reference sequence). The CDR3 consists of 15 residues. V gave up 3 bases and J gave up 4 bases; unmatched junction bases: 8. The CDR3 reads CASSLYRGMGTEAFF. The CDR3 bases are TGTGCCAGCAGTTTGTACAGGGGAATGGGCACTGAAGCTTTCTTT.

This sequence joins TRBV19 and TRBJ1-4; 10 bases map to TRBD1. The CDR3 length is 15 residues. Germline CDR1 and CDR2: LNHDA and SQIVND (reference sequence). J lost 4 bases, V lost 6 bases, and 5 bases had no gene match. The CDR3 loop is CASRTGTGDNEKLFF. CDR3 DNA sequence: TGTGCCAGTAGGACCGGGACAGGGGATAATGAAAAACTGTTTTTT.

The CDR3, as DNA: TGTGCCAGCATCCGGGACAGGGGTGGAGGGTATGGCTACACCTTC. This gives the protein CASIRDRGGGYGYTF. This sequence joins TRBV2 and TRBJ1-2, with 10 bases matching TRBD1. Germline CDR1 reads SNHLY; CDR2 reads FYNNEI. The CDR3 length is 15 residues. J gave up 5 bases and V 7 bases, and 10 bases lay outside the gene matches.

This clone has only one observation. V is TRBV5-5 and J is TRBJ2-3; the match to TRBD1 covers 9 bases. Trimming at V came to 6 bases and at J to 3 bases, leaving 5 bases not matched to a gene. The CDR3 sequence is 14 residues long. CDR1 is SGHKS and CDR2 is YYEKEE in the germline V gene (reference sequence). The CDR3, as DNA: TGTGCCAGCAATCCGGGACAGGGAACAGATACGCAGTATTTT. This translates into CASNPGQGTDTQYF.

This clone occurred a few times. This chain links TRBV3-1 (or the pseudogene TRBV3-2) with TRBJ1-2; 8 bases agree with TRBD1. The CDR3 runs 17 residues. Germline CDR1 reads LGHDT; CDR2 reads YNNKEL (reference sequence). V dropped 4 bases and J dropped 4; count of bases not matched to a gene: 14. The CDR3 here is CASSPSIRNRGAYGYTF. The CDR3 nucleotides read TGTGCCAGCAGCCCTTCAATCCGAAACAGGGGGGCCTATGGCTACACCTTC.

The CDR3 sequence is CSASKGTDVANQPQHF. In DNA form, the CDR3 reads TGCAGTGCTAGTAAAGGGACCGATGTTGCCAATCAGCCCCAGCATTTT. The chain carries TRBV20-1 and TRBJ1-5; D may be TRBD1 (5 bases). V lost 3 bases to trimming and J lost 3 bases, with 18 bases between them. Germline V gives CDR1 DFQATT, CDR2 SNEGSKA (reference sequence). The CDR3 is made up of 16 amino acids.

The chain has TRBV6-1 and TRBJ1-3, with D uncertain. V gave up 2 bases and J gave up 2 bases, with 7 bases separating them. The CDR3 covers 14 residues. Germline V gene data show CDR1 as MNHNS and CDR2 as SASEGT. CDR3 coding DNA: TGTGCCAGCAGTGAACTGCAGACTGGAAACACCATATATTTT. Its protein is CASSELQTGNTIYF.

The genes are TRBV19 and TRBJ1-1; 9 bases are shared with TRBD1. The CDR3 runs 14 residues. With V trimmed by 9 bases and J by 3 bases, 8 bases remained unmatched. The germline V gene has CDR1 LNHDA and CDR2 SQIVND (reference sequence). The CDR3 here is CASIPGQGHTEAFF. CDR3 sequence (DNA): TGTGCCAGCATTCCGGGACAGGGTCACACTGAAGCTTTCTTT.

The chain links TRBV23-1 to TRBJ1-2, with 10 nucleotides matching TRBD1. TRBV23-1 is assigned to the ORF class and has an uncertain function. The CDR3 is 17 amino acids. V was pared by 3 bases and J by 4 bases, with 11 bases of the junction left unmatched. CDR3 sequence: CASSHSLTGGDPYGYTF. The CDR3 nucleotides are TGCGCCAGCAGTCATTCACTGACAGGGGGCGACCCCTATGGCTACACCTTC.

CDR3 residues: CASTGPPPDTIYF. CDR3 in DNA: TGTGCCTCCACGGGGCCGCCGCCGGACACCATATATTTT. This rearrangement joins TRBV6-5 to TRBJ1-3, with D tentatively TRBD1 (5 bases). Trimming pared 11 bases from V and 8 bases from J, leaving 19 bases between. CDR3 size: 13 residues. Germline V gene lookup returns CDR1 MNHEY and CDR2 SVGAGI.

This chain joins TRBV2 and TRBJ2-1; D unclear. V lost 4 bases and J lost 1, with 17 bases in between. Germline V gene lookup returns CDR1 SNHLY and CDR2 FYNNEI. The CDR3 is made up of 17 amino acids. The CDR3 nucleotides read TGTGCCAGCAGTGTTACCCCTCCTCGGTTATCCTACAATGAGCAGTTCTTC. It codes for CASSVTPPRLSYNEQFF.

The chain couples TRBV4-1 to TRBJ1-4, with a tentative D call TRBD1 (5 bases). From germline, CDR1 is MGHRA and CDR2 YSYEKL. Trimming removed 1 base at V and 4 bases at J, with 7 bases between. The CDR3 length is 14 residues. For the CDR3, the DNA is TGCGCCAGCAGCCAAGGACAGTTTAATGAAAAACTGTTTTTT. As protein: CASSQGQFNEKLFF.

This chain uses TRBV30 with TRBJ1-1, with no clear D. The CDR3 has 11 amino acids. V gave up 2 bases and J gave up 7 bases, with 8 bases separating them. CDR1 and CDR2 (germline): GTSNPN, SVGIG (reference sequence). The CDR3 DNA is TGTGCCTGGAGTATCCCAGGTGAAGCTTTCTTT. Translated, it gives CAWSIPGEAFF. Supplemented by reference TRBV30 and TRBJ1-1, the full variable domain reads SQTIHQWPATLVQPVGSPLSLECTVEGTSNPNLYWYRQAAGRGLQLLFYSVGIGQISSEVPQNLSASRPQDRQFILSSKKLLLSDSGFYLCAWSIPGEAFFGQGTRLTVV.

This chain connects TRBV25-1 to TRBJ1-1; possibly TRBD1 for D (5 bases). Germline lookup yields CDR1 MGHDK and CDR2 SYGVNS. This CDR3 is built from 14 residues. The germline V and J ends were trimmed by 2 bases and 1 base, with 8 bases remaining between them. The DNA for the CDR3 is TGTGCCAGCAGTGAAGAGAGGGGGAACACTGAAGCTTTCTTT. As protein: CASSEERGNTEAFF.